The 24 T cell receptor beta chains below all came from one sample that was sequenced in a study of blood T cell repertoires in COVID-19 (dated by TCRdb to about 2020). Receptor libraries were prepared by the immunoSEQ multiplex PCR assay. As stored in TCRdb, this immuneACCESS dataset retains in-frame rearrangements with V and J assigned. A fraction of the clones does not appear; measured against another copy, unresolved V genes explain less than half of the discrepancy, and the remainder lacks a known reason. This sample holds roughly 230,000 clones; around 87% were observed only once. The top ten hold more than 7% of the sample. Sequenced material: PBMCs or T cells enriched from blood (not recorded which). Receptors originate from a man in his thirties or forties in a cohort exposed to, infected with or recovered from COVID-19 (not recorded which).

The gene calls are TRBV19 and TRBJ1-1; 7 bases fit TRBD1. The CDR3 length is 17 residues. V gave up 1 base and J gave up 6 bases; unmatched junction bases: 14. Germline values: CDR1 LNHDA, CDR2 SQIVND (reference sequence). The CDR3 DNA sequence: TGTGCCAGTAGTATAGTATATCGGGACAGTATTGTCGCTGAAGCTTTCTTT. Its translation: CASSIVYRDSIVAEAFF.

This clone came up a few times. The V and J genes are TRBV19 and TRBJ2-6, with a possible D match to TRBD1 (6 bases). The germline CDR1 and CDR2 sequences are LNHDA and SQIVND (reference sequence). V was pared by 5 bases and J by 1 base, with 18 bases between. The CDR3 is 18 amino acids. The CDR3 DNA is TGTGCCAGTAGTCGCGACAGGCCCATTGATTCTGGGGCCAACGTCCTGACTTTC. This sequence encodes CASSRDRPIDSGANVLTF.

The chain recombines TRBV5-4 with TRBJ1-4; D not certain. Trimming cost V 1 base and J 1 base, with 5 bases left between them. Germline loops: CDR1 SGHNT, CDR2 YYREEE (reference sequence). The CDR3 runs to 14 residues. The CDR3 here is CASSLSGTNEKLFF. The CDR3, as DNA: TGTGCCAGCAGCTTGTCAGGAACTAATGAAAAACTGTTTTTT.

The genes are TRBV7-8 and TRBJ1-5; maybe TRBD1 (6 bases). Germline V gene sequence: CDR1 SGHVS, CDR2 FQNEAQ. Deletions cut 3 bases from V and 0 bases from J, with 9 bases between. The CDR3 spans 15 residues. DNA for the CDR3: TGTGCCAGCAGCTTGGGACATAATAGCAATCAGCCCCAGCATTTT. The encoded protein is CASSLGHNSNQPQHF.

The sample holds one count of this clone. The V and J genes are TRBV28 and TRBJ1-3; D is ambiguous. Germline CDR1 MDHEN, CDR2 SYDVKM. The CDR3 sequence is 12 residues long. The ends were cut back, 2 bases at V and 10 bases at J, with 9 bases in the middle. CDR3 DNA sequence: TGTGCCAGCAGTTTAAGGTCGGGAACCATATATTTT. Protein: CASSLRSGTIYF.

V usage is TRBV9 and J usage is TRBJ2-5; 14 bases align to TRBD2. V lost 4 bases and J lost 5; bases outside the gene matches: 10. This CDR3 region has 17 residues. Germline lookup yields CDR1 SGDLS and CDR2 YYNGEE. CDR3 in DNA: TGTGCCAGCAGCTCCACCTCGGGACTAGCGGGAGTGGAGACCCAGTACTTC. Protein sequence: CASSSTSGLAGVETQYF. Combining the CDR3 with reference TRBV9 and TRBJ2-5 gives the whole variable domain DSGVTQTPKHLITATGQRVTLRCSPRSGDLSVYWYQQSLDQGLQFLIQYYNGEERAKGNILERFSAQQFPDLHSELNLSSLELGDSALYFCASSSTSGLAGVETQYFGPGTRLLVL.

The chain uses TRBV7-9 and TRBJ2-5, with D possibly TRBD2 on 6 matching bases. Trimming shortened V by 1 base and J by 5 bases, and 14 bases separated the two germline ends. The V gene's germline CDR1 is SEHNR and CDR2 FQNEAQ (reference sequence). The CDR3 runs 15 residues. The CDR3: CASSLGAGRVETQYF. The CDR3 DNA is TGTGCCAGCAGCTTAGGGGCGGGGAGAGTCGAGACCCAGTACTTC.

The chain uses TRBV27 and TRBJ1-2; TRBD1 agrees at 7 bases. The V gene's germline CDR1 is MNHEY and CDR2 SMNVEV (reference sequence). Germline trimming cut 3 bases from V and 3 bases from J; bases unmatched to any gene: 4. The CDR3 length is 14 residues. The CDR3 is CASSLTGRDYGYTF. The DNA for the CDR3 is TGTGCCAGCAGTTTGACAGGGAGAGACTATGGCTACACCTTC.

The chain recombines TRBV7-9 with TRBJ2-7; 7 bases map to TRBD1. Germline CDR1 SEHNR, CDR2 FQNEAQ (reference sequence). The CDR3 runs to 13 residues. The ends lost 1 base at V and 7 bases at J; junction bases unmatched: 4. The CDR3: CASSLDKTGEQYF. The CDR3, as DNA: TGTGCCAGCAGCTTAGATAAGACAGGGGAGCAGTACTTC. Full variable domain (missing parts from reference TRBV7-9 and TRBJ2-7): DTGVSQNPRHKITKRGQNVTFRCDPISEHNRLYWYRQTLGQGPEFLTYFQNEAQLEKSRLLSDRFSAERPKGSFSTLEIQRTEQGDSAMYLCASSLDKTGEQYFGPGTRLTVT.

This clone turned up a few times. The chain is built from TRBV7-2 and TRBJ1-3, with 10 nucleotides matching TRBD1. The CDR3 has 16 residues. The germline V gene has CDR1 SGHTA and CDR2 FQGNSA. The V and J ends lost 5 bases and 4 bases, in that order; junction bases with no gene match: 8. The CDR3 sequence: CASSTPPGQGGNTIYF. CDR3 sequence (DNA): TGTGCCAGCAGCACCCCCCCGGGACAGGGGGGAAACACCATATATTTT. Together with reference TRBV7-2 and TRBJ1-3, the CDR3 gives the full variable domain: GAGVSQSPSNKVTEKGKDVELRCDPISGHTALYWYRQSLGQGLEFLIYFQGNSAPDKSGLPSDRFSAERTGGSVSTLTIQRTQQEDSAVYLCASSTPPGQGGNTIYFGEGSWLTVV.

The chain employs TRBV9 and TRBJ2-7; 8 nucleotides align to TRBD1. V gave up 0 bases and J gave up 6 bases; unmatched junction bases: 2. CDR1 SGDLS and CDR2 YYNGEE come from the germline V gene. The CDR3 loop spans 13 amino acids. CDR3 nucleotide sequence: TGTGCCAGCAGCGTAGGGACAGGGCCCGAGCAGTACTTC. It is translated as CASSVGTGPEQYF. The whole variable domain, remainder taken from reference TRBV9 and TRBJ2-7, is DSGVTQTPKHLITATGQRVTLRCSPRSGDLSVYWYQQSLDQGLQFLIQYYNGEERAKGNILERFSAQQFPDLHSELNLSSLELGDSALYFCASSVGTGPEQYFGPGTRLTVT.

As DNA, the CDR3 is TGTGCCACCTCACAGGGAGCCTCCTACGAGCAGTACTTC. This gives the protein CATSQGASYEQYF. The chain combines TRBV24-1 with TRBJ2-7; maybe TRBD1 (6 bases). The CDR3 sequence is 13 residues long. Trimming left V 9 bases short and J 0 bases short, with 11 bases between. CDR1 is KGHDR, CDR2 SFDVKD, per germline.

This clone was seen a single time. The V gene is TRBV11-2, the J gene TRBJ2-7; possible D gene TRBD1, 5 bases. The CDR3 covers 14 residues. The V end was cut by 4 bases, the J end by 1 base, with 11 bases between. CDR1 is SGHAT, CDR2 FQNNGV, per germline. CDR3 protein: CASSSGAASYEQYF. Here the CDR3 DNA reads TGTGCCAGCAGCTCTGGGGCAGCTTCCTACGAGCAGTACTTC.

The chain employs TRBV27 and TRBJ2-7; D call uncertain. Germline V gives CDR1 MNHEY, CDR2 SMNVEV (reference sequence). Trimming removed 6 bases from V and 1 base from J, with 10 bases in between. This CDR3 has 13 amino acids. The CDR3 coding sequence is TGTGCCAGCAGATCCCTAGGTTCCTACGAGCAGTACTTC. Translation: CASRSLGSYEQYF.

The genes are TRBV28 and TRBJ1-3; D is unclear. The CDR3 is made up of 14 amino acids. CDR1 and CDR2 (germline): MDHEN, SYDVKM. Trimming shortened V by 3 bases and J by 4 bases, and 10 bases separated the two germline ends. CDR3 sequence (DNA): TGTGCCAGCAGTTTCTCCGAGGGAGGAAACACCATATATTTT. It is translated as CASSFSEGGNTIYF.

The chain is built from TRBV7-8 and TRBJ1-1; D is undetermined. In germline, CDR1 is SGHVS, CDR2 FQNEAQ. Between the trimmed V and J ends, which lost 4 bases and 2 bases, there was a span of 8 bases. The CDR3 covers 13 residues. The CDR3 protein is CASSSTVNTEAFF. In DNA, the CDR3 is TGTGCCAGCAGCTCCACAGTAAACACTGAAGCTTTCTTT. Together with reference TRBV7-8 and TRBJ1-1, the CDR3 gives the full variable domain: GAGVSQSPRYKVAKRGQDVALRCDPISGHVSLFWYQQALGQGPEFLTYFQNEAQLDKSGLPSDRFFAERPEGSVSTLKIQRTQQEDSAVYLCASSSTVNTEAFFGQGTRLTVV.

The chain joins TRBV10-3 to TRBJ1-2; D not certain. The CDR3 runs to 14 residues. V dropped 4 bases and J dropped 3 bases, with 12 bases sitting between them. Germline V gives CDR1 ENHRY, CDR2 SYGVKD. Written as DNA, the CDR3 is TGTGCCATCAGTGTGTCTCCGTTTGACTATGGCTACACCTTC. It specifies CAISVSPFDYGYTF.

This clone turned up a few times. The chain uses TRBV7-9 and TRBJ2-7, with D maybe TRBD1 (6 bases). CDR3 length equals 14 residues. Germline values: CDR1 SEHNR, CDR2 FQNEAQ (reference sequence). V was trimmed by 5 bases and J by 3 bases, leaving 14 bases between them. The CDR3 sequence is CASSLQGTLYEQYF. The CDR3 DNA is TGTGCCAGCAGCCTGCAGGGGACCCTCTACGAGCAGTACTTC.

This rearrangement joins TRBV5-1 to TRBJ2-2; 11 bases are a match to TRBD1. Germline-derived CDR1 and CDR2 are SGHRS and YFSETQ. With 4 bases clipped from V and 8 bases from J, the junction kept 7 bases outside the gene matches. This CDR3 spans 15 amino acids. The CDR3: CASSAGQGATGELFF. As DNA, the CDR3 is TGCGCCAGCAGCGCCGGACAGGGGGCGACGGGGGAGCTGTTTTTT.

The chain joins TRBV19 to TRBJ1-4; 8 nucleotides line up with TRBD1. Germline-derived CDR1 and CDR2 are LNHDA and SQIVND (reference sequence). The ends lost 5 bases at V and 8 bases at J; junction bases unmatched: 13. The CDR3 covers 16 residues. The CDR3 nucleotides read TGTGCCAGTAGTCTCCCCTCGGCAGGGGGCTACGAAAAACTGTTTTTT. Translation: CASSLPSAGGYEKLFF.

The chain is built from TRBV19 and TRBJ2-1; 9 nucleotides align to TRBD1. The CDR3 spans 15 residues. Germline-derived CDR1 and CDR2 are LNHDA and SQIVND (reference sequence). With 6 bases clipped from V and 0 bases from J, the junction kept 3 bases outside the gene matches. CDR3 residues: CASSLDRGSYNEQFF. The CDR3, as DNA: TGTGCCAGTAGCCTGGACAGGGGCTCCTACAATGAGCAGTTCTTC.

The chain recombines TRBV5-4 with TRBJ2-2, with 7 bases lining up with TRBD2. This CDR3 spans 15 amino acids. J gave up 7 bases and V 1 base, and 7 bases lay outside the gene matches. CDR1 and CDR2 from the germline V gene are SGHNT and YYREEE (reference sequence). CDR3 residues: CASSLSGRVNGELFF. In DNA form, the CDR3 reads TGTGCCAGCAGCTTGTCAGGGAGGGTTAACGGGGAGCTGTTTTTT.

As for this clone: Other DNA variants within this sample encode the same CDR3. This rearrangement joins TRBV5-1 to TRBJ2-1, with 8 bases aligning to TRBD2. V lost 4 bases and J lost 0; bases outside the gene matches: 6. Germline CDR1 is SGHRS and CDR2 is YFSETQ. The CDR3 is 16 amino acids. The CDR3, as DNA: TGCGCCAGCAGCCTTACTAGCGGAAGCTCCTACAATGAGCAGTTCTTC. It yields the protein CASSLTSGSSYNEQFF. Full variable domain (outside the CDR3, taken from reference TRBV5-1 and TRBJ2-1): KAGVTQTPRYLIKTRGQQVTLSCSPISGHRSVSWYQQTPGQGLQFLFEYFSETQRNKGNFPGRFSGRQFSNSRSEMNVSTLELGDSALYLCASSLTSGSSYNEQFFGPGTRLTVL.

The chain recombines TRBV5-1 with TRBJ2-2; 8 bases align to TRBD2. CDR1 is SGHRS, CDR2 YFSETQ, per germline. Trimming cost V 0 bases and J 8 bases; bases outside gene matches: 9. The CDR3 totals 16 residues. The CDR3 DNA reads as TGCGCCAGCAGCTTGGCCGGGACTAGTCATTCGGGGGAGCTGTTTTTT. This codes for CASSLAGTSHSGELFF.